This T cell receptor (beta chain) was sequenced for a study of blood T cell repertoires in COVID-19. This CDR3 contains 11 residues. Trimming removed 4 bases at V and 3 bases at J, with 4 bases between. CDR1 and CDR2 (germline): MDHEN, SYDVKM. TCRdb keeps only in-frame clones here, not all; method: immunoSEQ multiplex PCR. The sample includes some 160,000 clones, 65% to 90% of them seen just once. Input material: peripheral blood. This clonotype originated in a human donor in a cohort sampled during active COVID-19. The genes are TRBV28 and TRBJ2-7, with D hard to call. Here the CDR3 reads CASSSNYEQYF. The CDR3 DNA sequence: TGTGCCAGCAGTTCAAACTACGAGCAGTACTTC.